The clone carrying this T cell receptor beta chain was picked up many times. Its antigen is undetermined. The sample originates from a study of spatial heterogeneity in lung cancer. The wider study: Tumor-region counts of TCR transcripts tracked strongly with a T cell module score from matched bulk RNA-seq. Study-wide results and caveats: In tumors, expanded intratumoral alpha and beta TCR counts tracked mutation counts.

There are 14 residues in the CDR3. Looked up from germline, CDR1 is SGHRS and CDR2 is YFSETQ. Trimming took off 5 bases at V and 3 bases at J, with 14 bases between the two ends. TCRdb itself ran the 5' RACE reads through MiXCR, one entry per CDR3 protein. The repertoire has 20,000 to 25,000 distinct CDR3 sequences, 2.5% to 3% of them found once; the top ten carry around 7.7%. The time point denotes: sample taken at primary tumor resection. There were some 70 donors, all of them untreated patients with early-stage non-small cell lung cancer. The V gene is TRBV5-1, the J gene TRBJ2-5; D gene unclear. The specimen was lung tumor tissue, collected at surgery. This TCR was recovered from a male donor with early-stage non-small cell lung cancer. CDR3 DNA sequence: TGCGCCAGCAGTATAGCACAGAAAGAAGAGACCCAGTACTTC. As protein: CASSIAQKEETQYF.